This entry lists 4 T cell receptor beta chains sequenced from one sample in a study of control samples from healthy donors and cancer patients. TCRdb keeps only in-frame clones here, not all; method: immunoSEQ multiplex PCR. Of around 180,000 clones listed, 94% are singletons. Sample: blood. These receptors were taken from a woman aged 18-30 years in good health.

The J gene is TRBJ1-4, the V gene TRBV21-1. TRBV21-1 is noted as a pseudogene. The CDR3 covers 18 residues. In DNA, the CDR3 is TGTGCCAGCAGCAAAGCCCGCCATCAGCCGGCGACTAATGAAAAACTGTTTTTT. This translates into CASSKARHQPATNEKLFF.

CDR3: CASSGRPGMNQPQHF. CDR3 DNA sequence: TGTGCCAGCAGTGGGCGGCCAGGGATGAACCAGCCCCAGCATTTT. The rearrangement uses TRBV2 and TRBJ1-5, with D possibly TRBD1 on 5 matching bases. The V gene's germline CDR1 is SNHLY and CDR2 FYNNEI. The ends were cut back, 4 bases at V and 7 bases at J, with 17 bases in the middle. The CDR3 is 15 residues long.

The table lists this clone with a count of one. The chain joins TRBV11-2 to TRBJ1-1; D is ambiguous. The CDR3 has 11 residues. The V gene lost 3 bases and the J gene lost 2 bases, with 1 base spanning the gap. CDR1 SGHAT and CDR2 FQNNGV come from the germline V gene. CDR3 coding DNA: TGTGCCAGCAGCTTTAACACTGAAGCTTTCTTT. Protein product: CASSFNTEAFF.

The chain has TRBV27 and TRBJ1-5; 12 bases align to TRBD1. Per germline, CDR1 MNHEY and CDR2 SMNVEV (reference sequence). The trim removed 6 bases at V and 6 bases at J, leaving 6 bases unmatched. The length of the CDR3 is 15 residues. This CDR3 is CASRPGQGAGQPQHF. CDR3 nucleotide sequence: TGTGCCAGCAGGCCGGGACAGGGGGCGGGTCAGCCCCAGCATTTT.